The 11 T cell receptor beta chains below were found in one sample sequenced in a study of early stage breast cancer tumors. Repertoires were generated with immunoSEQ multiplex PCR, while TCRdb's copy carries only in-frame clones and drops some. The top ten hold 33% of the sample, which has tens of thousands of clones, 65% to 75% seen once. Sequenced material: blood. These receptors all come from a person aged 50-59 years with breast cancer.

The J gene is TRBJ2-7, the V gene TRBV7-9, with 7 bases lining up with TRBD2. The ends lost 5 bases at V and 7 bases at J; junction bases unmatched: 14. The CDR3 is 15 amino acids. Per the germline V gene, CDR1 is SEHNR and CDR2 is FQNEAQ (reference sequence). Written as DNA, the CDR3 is TGTGCCAGCAGCCTACAAGCGGGGCAGAGACGGGAGCAGTACTTC. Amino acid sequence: CASSLQAGQRREQYF. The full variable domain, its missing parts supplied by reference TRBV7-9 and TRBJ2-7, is DTGVSQNPRHKITKRGQNVTFRCDPISEHNRLYWYRQTLGQGPEFLTYFQNEAQLEKSRLLSDRFSAERPKGSFSTLEIQRTEQGDSAMYLCASSLQAGQRREQYFGPGTRLTVT.

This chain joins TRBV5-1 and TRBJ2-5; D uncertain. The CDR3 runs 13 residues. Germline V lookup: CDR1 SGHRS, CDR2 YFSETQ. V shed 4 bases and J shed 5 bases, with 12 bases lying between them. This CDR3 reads CASSIILRETQYF. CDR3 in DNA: TGCGCCAGCAGCATAATACTACGGGAGACCCAGTACTTC. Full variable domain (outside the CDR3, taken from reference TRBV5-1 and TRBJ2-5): KAGVTQTPRYLIKTRGQQVTLSCSPISGHRSVSWYQQTPGQGLQFLFEYFSETQRNKGNFPGRFSGRQFSNSRSEMNVSTLELGDSALYLCASSIILRETQYFGPGTRLLVL.

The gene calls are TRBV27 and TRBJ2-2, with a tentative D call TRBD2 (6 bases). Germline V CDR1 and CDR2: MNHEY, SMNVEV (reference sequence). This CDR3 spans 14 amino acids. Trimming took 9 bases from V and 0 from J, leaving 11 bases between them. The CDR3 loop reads CASRRLANTGELFF. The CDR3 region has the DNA TGTGCCAGTCGACGACTAGCGAACACCGGGGAGCTGTTTTTT.

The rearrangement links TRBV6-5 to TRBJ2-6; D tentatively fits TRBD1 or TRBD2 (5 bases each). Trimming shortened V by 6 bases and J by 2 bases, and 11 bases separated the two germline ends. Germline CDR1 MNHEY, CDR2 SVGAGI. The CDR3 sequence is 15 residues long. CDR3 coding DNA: TGTGCCAGCAGATCCCAGGGACCTGGGGCCAACGTCCTGACTTTC. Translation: CASRSQGPGANVLTF.

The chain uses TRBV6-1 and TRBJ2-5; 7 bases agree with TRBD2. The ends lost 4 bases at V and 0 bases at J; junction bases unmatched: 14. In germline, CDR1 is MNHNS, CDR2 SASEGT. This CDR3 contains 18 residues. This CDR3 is CASSGGREGRQYQETQYF. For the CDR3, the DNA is TGTGCCAGCAGTGGGGGGAGGGAGGGAAGGCAGTACCAAGAGACCCAGTACTTC.

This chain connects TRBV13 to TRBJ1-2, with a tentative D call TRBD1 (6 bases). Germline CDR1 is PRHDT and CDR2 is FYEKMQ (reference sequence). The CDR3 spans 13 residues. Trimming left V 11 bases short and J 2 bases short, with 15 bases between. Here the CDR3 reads CAGGQQMNYGYTF. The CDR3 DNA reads TGTGCCGGCGGACAGCAAATGAACTATGGCTACACCTTC.

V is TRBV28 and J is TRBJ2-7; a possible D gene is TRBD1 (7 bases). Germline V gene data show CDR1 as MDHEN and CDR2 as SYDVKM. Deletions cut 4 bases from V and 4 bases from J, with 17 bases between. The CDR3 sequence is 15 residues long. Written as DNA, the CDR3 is TGTGCCAGCAGTTCTCGACAGGGAGGAGAATACGAGCAGTACTTC. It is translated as CASSSRQGGEYEQYF.

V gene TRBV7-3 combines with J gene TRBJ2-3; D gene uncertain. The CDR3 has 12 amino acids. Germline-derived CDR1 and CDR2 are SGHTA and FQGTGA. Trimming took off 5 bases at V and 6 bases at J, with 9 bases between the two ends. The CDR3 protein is CASSPNGDTQYF. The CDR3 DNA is TGTGCCAGCAGCCCGAACGGGGATACGCAGTATTTT.

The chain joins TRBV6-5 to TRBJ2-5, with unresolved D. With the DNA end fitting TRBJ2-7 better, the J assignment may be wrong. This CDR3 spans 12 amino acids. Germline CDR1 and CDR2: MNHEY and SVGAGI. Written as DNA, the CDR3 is TGTGCCAGCAGTATTCGGACCTACGAGCAGTACTTC. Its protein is CASSIRTYEQYF.

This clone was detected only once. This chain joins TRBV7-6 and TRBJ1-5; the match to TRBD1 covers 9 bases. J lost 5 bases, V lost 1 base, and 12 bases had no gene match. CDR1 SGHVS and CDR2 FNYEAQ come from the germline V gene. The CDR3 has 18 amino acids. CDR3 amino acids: CASSLEPGQGGTYQPQHF. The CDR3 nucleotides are TGTGCCAGCAGCTTAGAACCGGGACAGGGCGGAACATATCAGCCCCAGCATTTT.

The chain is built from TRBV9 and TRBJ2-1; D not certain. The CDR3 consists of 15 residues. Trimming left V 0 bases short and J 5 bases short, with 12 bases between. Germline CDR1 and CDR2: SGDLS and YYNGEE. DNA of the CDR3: TGTGCCAGCAGCGTAGTAGTCCCGCGACACAATGAGCAGTTCTTC. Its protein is CASSVVVPRHNEQFF. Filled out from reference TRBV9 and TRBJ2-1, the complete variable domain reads DSGVTQTPKHLITATGQRVTLRCSPRSGDLSVYWYQQSLDQGLQFLIQYYNGEERAKGNILERFSAQQFPDLHSELNLSSLELGDSALYFCASSVVVPRHNEQFFGPGTRLTVL.